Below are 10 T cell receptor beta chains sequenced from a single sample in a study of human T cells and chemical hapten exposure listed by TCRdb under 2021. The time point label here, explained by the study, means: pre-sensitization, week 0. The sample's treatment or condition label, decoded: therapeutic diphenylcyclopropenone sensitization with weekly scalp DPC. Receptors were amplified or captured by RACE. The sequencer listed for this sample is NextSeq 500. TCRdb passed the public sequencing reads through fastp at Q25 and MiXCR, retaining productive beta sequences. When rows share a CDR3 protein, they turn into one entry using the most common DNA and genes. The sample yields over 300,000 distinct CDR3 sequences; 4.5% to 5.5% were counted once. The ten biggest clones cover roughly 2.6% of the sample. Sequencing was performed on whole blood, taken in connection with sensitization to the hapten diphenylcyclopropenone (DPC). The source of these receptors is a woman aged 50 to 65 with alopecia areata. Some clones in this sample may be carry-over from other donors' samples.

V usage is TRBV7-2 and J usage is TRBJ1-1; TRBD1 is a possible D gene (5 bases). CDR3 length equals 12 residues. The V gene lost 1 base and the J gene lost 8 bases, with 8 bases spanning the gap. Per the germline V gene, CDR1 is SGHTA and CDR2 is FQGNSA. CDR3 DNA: TGTGCCAGCAGCTTAGTGAGGGGAGAAGCTTTCTTT. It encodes CASSLVRGEAFF. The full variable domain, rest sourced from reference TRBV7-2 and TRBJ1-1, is GAGVSQSPSNKVTEKGKDVELRCDPISGHTALYWYRQSLGQGLEFLIYFQGNSAPDKSGLPSDRFSAERTGGSVSTLTIQRTQQEDSAVYLCASSLVRGEAFFGQGTRLTVV.

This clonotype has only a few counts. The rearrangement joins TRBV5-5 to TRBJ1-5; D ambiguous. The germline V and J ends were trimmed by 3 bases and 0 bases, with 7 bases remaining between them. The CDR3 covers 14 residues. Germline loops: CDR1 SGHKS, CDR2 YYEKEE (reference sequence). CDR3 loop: CASSSDVSNQPQHF. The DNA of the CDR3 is TGTGCCAGCAGCTCGGACGTTAGCAATCAGCCCCAGCATTTT.

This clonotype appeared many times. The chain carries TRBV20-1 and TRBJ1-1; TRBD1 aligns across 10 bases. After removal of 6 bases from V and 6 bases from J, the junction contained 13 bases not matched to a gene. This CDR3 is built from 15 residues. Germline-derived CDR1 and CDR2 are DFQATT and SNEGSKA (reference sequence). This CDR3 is CSALTPDRGLAEAFF. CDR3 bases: TGCAGTGCCCTCACCCCGGACAGGGGGTTAGCTGAAGCTTTCTTT.

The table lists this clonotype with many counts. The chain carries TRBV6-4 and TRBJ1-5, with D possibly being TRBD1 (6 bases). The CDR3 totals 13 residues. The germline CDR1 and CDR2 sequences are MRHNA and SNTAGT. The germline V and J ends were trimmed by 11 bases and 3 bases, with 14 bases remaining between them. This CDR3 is CAAEGGDNQPQHF. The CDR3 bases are TGTGCCGCGGAGGGGGGGGACAATCAGCCCCAGCATTTT.

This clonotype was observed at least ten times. DNA for the CDR3: TGTGCCAGCAAGGGCGGGAGTGCCGAGCAGTACTTC. Translated: CASKGGSAEQYF. V and J are TRBV25-1 and TRBJ2-7; 7 nucleotides line up with TRBD2. V lost 7 bases and J lost 6; bases outside the gene matches: 6. CDR3 length: 12 amino acids. The germline CDR1 and CDR2 sequences are MGHDK and SYGVNS.

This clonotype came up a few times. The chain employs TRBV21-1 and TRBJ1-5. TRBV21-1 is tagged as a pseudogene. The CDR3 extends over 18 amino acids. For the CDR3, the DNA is TGTGCCAGCAGCAAAATGCGAAGACCGGACTTTAGCAATCAGCCCCAGCATTTT. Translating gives CASSKMRRPDFSNQPQHF.

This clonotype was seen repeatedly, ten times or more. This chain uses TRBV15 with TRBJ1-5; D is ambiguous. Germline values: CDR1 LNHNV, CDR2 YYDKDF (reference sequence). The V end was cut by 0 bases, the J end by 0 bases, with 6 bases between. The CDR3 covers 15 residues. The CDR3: CATSREAYSNQPQHF. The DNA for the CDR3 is TGTGCCACCAGCAGAGAGGCATATAGCAATCAGCCCCAGCATTTT.

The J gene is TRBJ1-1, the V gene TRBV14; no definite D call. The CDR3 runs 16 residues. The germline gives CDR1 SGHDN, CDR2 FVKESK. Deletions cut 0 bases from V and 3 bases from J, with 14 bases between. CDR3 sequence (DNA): TGTGCCAGCAGCCAAGAAACCCGCCAGGACTACACTGAAGCTTTCTTT. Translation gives CASSQETRQDYTEAFF.

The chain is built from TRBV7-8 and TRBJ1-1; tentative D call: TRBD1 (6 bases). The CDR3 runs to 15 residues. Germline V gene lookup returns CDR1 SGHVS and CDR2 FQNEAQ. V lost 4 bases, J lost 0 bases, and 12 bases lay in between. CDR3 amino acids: CASSSTGTLNTEAFF. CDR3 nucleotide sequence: TGTGCCAGCAGCTCCACAGGGACCTTGAACACTGAAGCTTTCTTT.

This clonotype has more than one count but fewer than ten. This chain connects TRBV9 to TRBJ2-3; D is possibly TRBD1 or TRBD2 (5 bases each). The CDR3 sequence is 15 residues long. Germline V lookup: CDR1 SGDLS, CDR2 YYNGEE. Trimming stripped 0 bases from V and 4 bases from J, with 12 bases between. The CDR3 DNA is TGTGCCAGCAGCGTAGATGGGACCCCCCCAGATACGCAGTATTTT. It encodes CASSVDGTPPDTQYF. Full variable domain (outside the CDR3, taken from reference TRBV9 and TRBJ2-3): DSGVTQTPKHLITATGQRVTLRCSPRSGDLSVYWYQQSLDQGLQFLIQYYNGEERAKGNILERFSAQQFPDLHSELNLSSLELGDSALYFCASSVDGTPPDTQYFGPGTRLTVL.